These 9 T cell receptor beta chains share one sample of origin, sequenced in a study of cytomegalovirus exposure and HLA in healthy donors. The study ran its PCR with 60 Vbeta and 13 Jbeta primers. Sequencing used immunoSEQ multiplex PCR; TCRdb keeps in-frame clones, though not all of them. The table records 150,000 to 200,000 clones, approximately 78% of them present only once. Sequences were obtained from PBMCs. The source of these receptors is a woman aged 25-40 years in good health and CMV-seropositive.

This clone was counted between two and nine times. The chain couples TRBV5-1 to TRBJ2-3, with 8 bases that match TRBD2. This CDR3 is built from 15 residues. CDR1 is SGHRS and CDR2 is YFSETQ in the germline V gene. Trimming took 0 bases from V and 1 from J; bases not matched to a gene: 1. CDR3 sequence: CASSLVREGTDTQYF. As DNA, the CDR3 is TGCGCCAGCAGCTTGGTGCGGGAGGGCACAGATACGCAGTATTTT.

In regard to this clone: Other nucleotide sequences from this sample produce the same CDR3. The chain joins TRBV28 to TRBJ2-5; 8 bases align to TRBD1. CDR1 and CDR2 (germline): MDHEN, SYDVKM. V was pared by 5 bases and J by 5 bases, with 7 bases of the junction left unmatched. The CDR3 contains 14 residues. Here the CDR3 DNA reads TGTGCCAGCAGTCCCACAGGGGGTGGGGAGACCCAGTACTTC. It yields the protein CASSPTGGGETQYF.

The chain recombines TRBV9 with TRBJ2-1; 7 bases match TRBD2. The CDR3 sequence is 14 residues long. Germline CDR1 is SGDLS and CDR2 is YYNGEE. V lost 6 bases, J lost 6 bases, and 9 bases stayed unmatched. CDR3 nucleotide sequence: TGTGCCAGCAACAAGCGGGGAATCCGCAATGAGCAGTTCTTC. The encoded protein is CASNKRGIRNEQFF.

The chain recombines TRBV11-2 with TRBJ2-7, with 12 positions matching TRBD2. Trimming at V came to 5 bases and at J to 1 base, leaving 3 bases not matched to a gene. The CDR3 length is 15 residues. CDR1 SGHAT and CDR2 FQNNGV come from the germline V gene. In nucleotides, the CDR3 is TGTGCCAGCAGCCCGGGACTAGCGGGTTCCTACGAGCAGTACTTC. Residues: CASSPGLAGSYEQYF. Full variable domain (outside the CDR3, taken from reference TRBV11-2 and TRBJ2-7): EAGVAQSPRYKIIEKRQSVAFWCNPISGHATLYWYQQILGQGPKLLIQFQNNGVVDDSQLPKDRFSAERLKGVDSTLKIQPAKLEDSAVYLCASSPGLAGSYEQYFGPGTRLTVT.

CDR3 amino acids: CASSESSGTMNTEAFF. CDR3 bases: TGCGCCAGCAGTGAGTCGTCTGGCACGATGAACACTGAAGCTTTCTTT. The chain couples TRBV10-1 to TRBJ1-1; D uncertain. V was trimmed by 0 bases and J by 0 bases, leaving 11 bases between them. This CDR3 has 16 amino acids. Germline CDR1 reads WNHNN; CDR2 reads SYGVQD (reference sequence).

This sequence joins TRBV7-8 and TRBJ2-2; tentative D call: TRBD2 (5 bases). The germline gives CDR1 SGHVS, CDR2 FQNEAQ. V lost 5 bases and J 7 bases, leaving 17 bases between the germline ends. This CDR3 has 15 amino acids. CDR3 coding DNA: TGTGCCAGCAGCCTAGGCTCCGGCCGGGGCGGGGAGCTGTTTTTT. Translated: CASSLGSGRGGELFF.

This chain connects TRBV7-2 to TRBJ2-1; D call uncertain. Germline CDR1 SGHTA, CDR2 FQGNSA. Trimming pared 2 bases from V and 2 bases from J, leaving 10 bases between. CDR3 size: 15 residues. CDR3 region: CASSLFADTYNEQFF. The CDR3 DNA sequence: TGTGCCAGCAGCTTATTTGCGGATACCTACAATGAGCAGTTCTTC.

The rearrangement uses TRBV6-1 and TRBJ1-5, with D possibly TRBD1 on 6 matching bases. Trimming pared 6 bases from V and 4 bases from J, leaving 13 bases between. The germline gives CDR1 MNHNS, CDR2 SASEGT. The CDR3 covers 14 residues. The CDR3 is CASRPIGQNQPQHF. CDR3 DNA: TGTGCCAGCAGACCTATAGGACAGAATCAGCCCCAGCATTTT.

CDR3 sequence: CASSLGGGSQETQYF. DNA of the CDR3: TGTGCCAGCAGCTTAGGTGGAGGGTCCCAAGAGACCCAGTACTTC. The rearrangement links TRBV11-2 to TRBJ2-5, with D perhaps TRBD2 (6 bases). The CDR3 has 15 residues. Germline CDR1 reads SGHAT; CDR2 reads FQNNGV. V dropped 1 base and J dropped 1 base, with 10 bases sitting between them.